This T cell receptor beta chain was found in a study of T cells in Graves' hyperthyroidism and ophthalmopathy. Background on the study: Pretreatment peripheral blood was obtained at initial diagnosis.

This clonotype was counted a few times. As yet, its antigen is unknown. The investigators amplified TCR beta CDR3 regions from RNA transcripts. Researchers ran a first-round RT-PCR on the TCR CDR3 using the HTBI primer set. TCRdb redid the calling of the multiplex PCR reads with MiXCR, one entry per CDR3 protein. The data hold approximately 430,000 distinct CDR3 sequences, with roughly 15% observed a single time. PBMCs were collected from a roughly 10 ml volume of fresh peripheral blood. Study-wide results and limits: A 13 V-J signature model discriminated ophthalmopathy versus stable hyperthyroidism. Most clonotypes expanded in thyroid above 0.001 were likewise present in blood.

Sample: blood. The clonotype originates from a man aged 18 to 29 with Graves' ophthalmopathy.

As DNA, the CDR3 is TGTGCCAGCAGTTACGACCTACAGGGAGGGGAGCTGTTTTTT. Translating gives CASSYDLQGGELFF. J is TRBJ2-2 and V is TRBV2; perhaps TRBD1 as D (6 bases). Germline V gene sequence: CDR1 SNHLY, CDR2 FYNNEI. This CDR3 region has 14 residues. Between the trimmed V and J ends, which lost 5 bases and 8 bases, there was a span of 15 bases.